This T cell receptor beta chain was captured in a study of CD8+ T cells in alopecia areata. This sample's treatment: oral pan-JAK inhibitor, 5-10 mg twice daily. Alopecia areata patients provided lesional scalp punch biopsies and peripheral blood. The sequencing template was cDNA reverse transcribed from extracted RNA. Clones were read by immunoSEQ multiplex PCR, and TCRdb kept only the in-frame ones, dropping some. The sample has fewer than 110,000 clones; 84% are singletons. This clone was found once. The CDR3 length is 17 residues. Germline-derived CDR1 and CDR2 are ENHRY and SYGVKD. The V segment lost 7 bases and the J segment 0 bases; nucleotides outside the gene matches: 3.

The chain has TRBV10-3 and TRBJ2-2; 15 nucleotides match TRBD2. The sample consisted of CD8+ T cells sorted from blood, taken at week 24, from a patient treated with tofacitinib. This TCR was sampled from a human donor with alopecia areata. The CDR3 DNA reads TGTGCCATCACCGGACTAGCGGGGGGGCCGAACACCGGGGAGCTGTTTTTT. Residues: CAITGLAGGPNTGELFF.